These T cell receptor beta chains were read from a single sample in a study of type 1 and type 2 diabetes patients. TCRdb re-analysed the multiplex PCR reads in MiXCR, keeping a single row per CDR3 protein. The sample yields fewer than 300,000 distinct CDR3 sequences, more than 40% seen once. Sequenced material: peripheral blood mononuclear cells (PBMCs). The source is a man aged 18 to 29 with type 2 diabetes. Both conserved end residues are part of each CDR3. A D gene is named only where the DNA matches it firmly. Clone size appears in some rows only: once, few, many, or a class for an expanded clone.

clone size	D gene	CDR3 length	V gene	J gene	CDR3 DNA	CDR3 protein
few	-	13	TRBV24-1	TRBJ2-2	TGTGCCACCAGTGGCAGGGGAACCGGGGAGCTGTTTTTT	CATSGRGTGELFF
-	TRBD2	15	TRBV5-1	TRBJ2-7	TGCGCCAGCAGACCCGGACTAGCGGGCTCCTACGAGCAGTACTTC	CASRPGLAGSYEQYF
-	-	15	TRBV19	TRBJ2-7	TGTGCCAGTAGTATAGATTTCGAGTCCTCCTACGAGCAGTACTTC	CASSIDFESSYEQYF
many	-	14	TRBV7-9	TRBJ2-7	TGTGCCAGCAGTCGGACCGACAGCTCCTACGAGCAGTACTTC	CASSRTDSSYEQYF
-	-	13	TRBV5-4	TRBJ2-3	TGTGCCAGCAGGCCCAGGGGCACAGATACGCAGTATTTT	CASRPRGTDTQYF
-	-	14	TRBV2	TRBJ1-5	TGTGCCAGCAGACTCCGGGACGGGGATCAGCCCCAGCATTTT	CASRLRDGDQPQHF
-	-	11	TRBV7-2	TRBJ1-1	TGTGCCAGCAGCTTTGTGGATGAAGCTTTCTTT	CASSFVDEAFF
many	TRBD2	14	TRBV20-1	TRBJ2-7	TGCAGTGCTAGTAGACTAGCGGAGCCCTACGAGCAGTACTTC	CSASRLAEPYEQYF
-	-	13	TRBV20-1	TRBJ2-1	TGCAGTGCTAGGAGATTGTCAGAGTACGAGCAGTTCTTC	CSARRLSEYEQFF
-	-	14	TRBV20-1	TRBJ2-7	TGCAGTGCTAGGGGGCAGGAGAGCTCCTACGAGCAGTACTTC	CSARGQESSYEQYF
many	TRBD2	13	TRBV2	TRBJ2-1	TGTGCCAGTACTAGCGACCCTTACAATGAGCAGTTCTTC	CASTSDPYNEQFF
many	-	13	TRBV25-1	TRBJ2-2	TGTGCCAGCAGTCAGGGAGTGGCCGGGGAGCTGTTTTTT	CASSQGVAGELFF
-	TRBD1	15	TRBV9	TRBJ2-7	TGTGCCAGCAGCGTAGTAGGGACAGGGGACAACGAGCAGTACTTC	CASSVVGTGDNEQYF
-	TRBD1	15	TRBV27	TRBJ1-1	TGTGCCAGCGGACAGGGAAATGGCGGTGGCACTGAAGCTTTCTTT	CASGQGNGGGTEAFF
few	TRBD1	13	TRBV7-3	TRBJ1-1	TGTGCCAGCGGGGACAGGGGGAACACTGAAGCTTTCTTT	CASGDRGNTEAFF
few	TRBD1	17	TRBV7-2	TRBJ2-7	TGTGCCAGCAGCCACCCCTGCCGGGACAGGGCTACCTACGAGCAGTACTTC	CASSHPCRDRATYEQYF
many	-	15	TRBV6-2/TRBV6-3	TRBJ1-6	TGTGCCAGCAGTTTGGTAAATTCTGTCAATTCACCCCTCCACTTT	CASSLVNSVNSPLHF
few	TRBD2	16	TRBV20-1	TRBJ2-1	TGCAGTGCTTCAGTATTCGGGAGGAGCTCCTACAATGAGCAGTTCTTC	CSASVFGRSSYNEQFF
few	-	12	TRBV2	TRBJ1-2	TGTGCCCCTCGGGGCGCTTTGGGCGGCTACACCTTC	CAPRGALGGYTF
many	-	15	TRBV7-2	TRBJ2-5	TGTGCCAGCAGCTTGTCCCGAACTGCACAAGAGACCCAGTACTTC	CASSLSRTAQETQYF
-	TRBD1	15	TRBV19	TRBJ1-6	TGTGCCAGTAGTGTAGATGGGACAGGGTTTTCACCCCTCCACTTT	CASSVDGTGFSPLHF
-	-	14	TRBV12-3/TRBV12-4	TRBJ1-6	TGTGCCAGCAGTGTCGACCAGGTCGGTTCACCCCTCCACTTT	CASSVDQVGSPLHF
many	TRBD1	16	TRBV7-8	TRBJ2-5	TGTGCCAGCAGCTTAGTATGGACAGGGAATCAAGAGACCCAGTACTTC	CASSLVWTGNQETQYF
-	-	12	TRBV12-3/TRBV12-4	TRBJ2-7	TGTGCCAGCAGTTTTTTAACCTACGAGCAGTACTTC	CASSFLTYEQYF
few	-	15	TRBV19	TRBJ1-4	TGTGCCAGTAGTATAATGGGGGGCACTAATGAAAAACTGTTTTTT	CASSIMGGTNEKLFF
-	TRBD2	16	TRBV7-8	TRBJ2-3	TGTGCCAGCAGCTGGAGACATAGCGGGAGTCCAGATACGCAGTATTTT	CASSWRHSGSPDTQYF
once	TRBD1	11	TRBV6-1	TRBJ2-7	TGCGCCAGCACCCTCGACAGGGACAAGTACTTC	CASTLDRDKYF
-	-	11	TRBV19	TRBJ2-7	TGTGCCAGTAGTATAGACAACGAGCAGTACTTC	CASSIDNEQYF
-	-	13	TRBV9	TRBJ2-5	TGTGCCAGCAGCGTAGACGGGGGAGAGACCCAGTACTTC	CASSVDGGETQYF
-	TRBD2	12	TRBV20-1	TRBJ2-1	TGCAGTACACTAGCGGGAGACAATGAGCAGTTCTTC	CSTLAGDNEQFF
-	-	16	TRBV7-2	TRBJ2-6	TGTGCCAGCAGTTTAGCCGGAAGCTCTGAGGCCAACGTCCTGACTTTC	CASSLAGSSEANVLTF
-	TRBD1	16	TRBV4-1	TRBJ2-4	TGCGCCAGCAGCCAAGAACAGGGGAGTACCGGGCACATTCAGTACTTC	CASSQEQGSTGHIQYF
-	-	13	TRBV11-2	TRBJ2-7	TGTGCCAGCAGCCGGACGGCAACCTACGAGCAGTACTTC	CASSRTATYEQYF
-	TRBD1	14	TRBV28	TRBJ1-2	TGTGCCAGCGGGTCTTCACAGGGGTACTATGGCTACACCTTC	CASGSSQGYYGYTF
few	TRBD1	14	TRBV29-1	TRBJ1-2	TGCAGCGTTGACCTTAGGACAGGGCTCGGCGGCTACACCTTC	CSVDLRTGLGGYTF
-	TRBD2	15	TRBV19	TRBJ2-1	TGTGCCAGTAGTAATGGACTAGCGGGAATGAATGAGCAGTTCTTC	CASSNGLAGMNEQFF
-	-	13	TRBV27	TRBJ2-2	TGTGCCAGCAGTTTACGGCGGACCGGGGAGCTGTTTTTT	CASSLRRTGELFF
few	TRBD1	15	TRBV19	TRBJ2-7	TGTGCCAGTAGTCCATACCGGGACAGGTTCTACGAGCAGTACTTC	CASSPYRDRFYEQYF
-	TRBD1	16	TRBV10-3	TRBJ2-2	TGCGCCAGCAGGGGATCGGGACAGCTATTAACCGGGGAGCTGCTTTTT	CASRGSGQLLTGELLF
-	TRBD1	12	TRBV20-1	TRBJ1-1	TGCAGTGCGAGTACAGGGGTGGCTGAAGCTTTCTTC	CSASTGVAEAFF
few	TRBD2	16	TRBV12-3/TRBV12-4	TRBJ2-1	TGTGCCAGCAGCCTCCTACTAGCGGGAGGGAGGAATGAGCAGTTCTTC	CASSLLLAGGRNEQFF
-	-	14	TRBV11-1	TRBJ2-7	TGTGCCAGCAGCACCCAACCTCCGGACTACGAGCAGTACTTC	CASSTQPPDYEQYF
-	TRBD1	17	TRBV4-1	TRBJ2-1	TGCGCCAGCAGTGAGTCGGTCTTACAGGGGTCCTACAATGAGCAGTTCTTC	CASSESVLQGSYNEQFF
-	TRBD2	15	TRBV10-1	TRBJ2-5	TGCGCCAGCAGTAAGGAGCGGGGGGGTGAGGAGACCCAGTACTTC	CASSKERGGEETQYF
-	-	16	TRBV7-8	TRBJ2-1	TGTGCCAGCAGCTTAGTGTTGGGGGACTTGTCCAATGAGCAGTTCTTC	CASSLVLGDLSNEQFF
few	-	11	TRBV6-2/TRBV6-3	TRBJ2-5	TGTGCCATCAGAATCGGGGGGACCCAGTACTTC	CAIRIGGTQYF
few	TRBD2	16	TRBV29-1	TRBJ2-1	TGCAGCGTTCTTGGGCTCGCGGGAGGCTCCTACAATGAGCAGTTCTTC	CSVLGLAGGSYNEQFF
few	-	18	TRBV6-5	TRBJ2-2	TGTGCCAGCAGTTACTTCAAGACGGTGGCAGGGAACACCGGGGAGCTGTTTTTT	CASSYFKTVAGNTGELFF
-	TRBD2	16	TRBV7-2	TRBJ2-1	TGTGCCAGCAGCTTCCAGCGGGGCGCCGTCTACAATGAGCAGTTCTTC	CASSFQRGAVYNEQFF
-	-	13	TRBV30	TRBJ2-6	TGTGCCTGGAGTGTACGGGGGGCCAACGTCCTGACTTTC	CAWSVRGANVLTF
once	-	16	TRBV24-1	TRBJ1-4	TGTGCCACCACCCGGGGGGGCGGTTGTTCTAATGAAGAACTGTTTTTT	CATTRGGGCSNEELFF